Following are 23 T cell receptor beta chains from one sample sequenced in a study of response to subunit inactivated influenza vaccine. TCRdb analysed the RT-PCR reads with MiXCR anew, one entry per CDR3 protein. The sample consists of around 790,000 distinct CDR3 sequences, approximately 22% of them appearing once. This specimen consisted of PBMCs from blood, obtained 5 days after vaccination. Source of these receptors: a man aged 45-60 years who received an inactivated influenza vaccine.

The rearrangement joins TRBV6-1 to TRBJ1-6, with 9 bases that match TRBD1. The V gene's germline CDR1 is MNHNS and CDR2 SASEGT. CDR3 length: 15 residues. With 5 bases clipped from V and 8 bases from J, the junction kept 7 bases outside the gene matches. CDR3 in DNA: TGTGCCAGCAGTCGTACAGGGGGCGGGGATTCACCCCTCCACTTT. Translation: CASSRTGGGDSPLHF.

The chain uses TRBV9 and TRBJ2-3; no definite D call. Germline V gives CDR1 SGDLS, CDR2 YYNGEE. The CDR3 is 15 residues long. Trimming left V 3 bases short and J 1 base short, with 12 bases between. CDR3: CASSGRPPGTDTQYF. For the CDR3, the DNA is TGTGCCAGCAGCGGGCGGCCACCCGGCACAGATACGCAGTATTTT.

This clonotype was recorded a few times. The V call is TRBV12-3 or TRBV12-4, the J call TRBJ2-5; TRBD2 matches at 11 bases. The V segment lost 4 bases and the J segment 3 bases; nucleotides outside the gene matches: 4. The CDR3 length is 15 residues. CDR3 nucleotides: TGTGCCAGCAGTTCACTACTAGCGGGAGAAGAGACCCAGTACTTC. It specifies CASSSLLAGEETQYF.

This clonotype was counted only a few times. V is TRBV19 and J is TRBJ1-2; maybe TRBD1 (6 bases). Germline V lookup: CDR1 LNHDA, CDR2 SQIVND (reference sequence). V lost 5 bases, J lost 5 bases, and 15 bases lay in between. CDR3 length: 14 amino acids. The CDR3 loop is CASSAQQGQYGYTF. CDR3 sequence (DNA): TGTGCCAGTAGTGCCCAACAGGGCCAATATGGCTACACCTTC.

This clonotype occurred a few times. CDR3 loop: CASSQASRTGSSGANVLTF. In nucleotides, the CDR3 is TGCGCCAGCAGCCAAGCGTCTAGGACAGGGAGCTCTGGGGCCAACGTCCTGACTTTC. V and J are TRBV4-1 and TRBJ2-6; 8 positions agree with TRBD1. Germline V gene data show CDR1 as MGHRA and CDR2 as YSYEKL. V lost 1 base to trimming and J lost 0 bases; unmatched junction nucleotides: 8. The CDR3 is made up of 19 amino acids.

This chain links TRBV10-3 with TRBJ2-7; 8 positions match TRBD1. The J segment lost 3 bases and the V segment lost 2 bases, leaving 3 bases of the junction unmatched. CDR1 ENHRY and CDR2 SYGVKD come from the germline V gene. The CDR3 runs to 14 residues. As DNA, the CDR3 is TGTGCCATCAGTGAGCCGGGACAGGTCTACGAGCAGTACTTC. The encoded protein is CAISEPGQVYEQYF.

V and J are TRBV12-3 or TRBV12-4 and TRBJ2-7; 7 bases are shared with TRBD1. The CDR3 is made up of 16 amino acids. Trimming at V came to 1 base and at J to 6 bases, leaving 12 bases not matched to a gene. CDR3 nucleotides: TGTGCCAGCAGTTTAGGGCAGACAGGGTCGGGCCGCGAGCAGTACTTC. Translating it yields CASSLGQTGSGREQYF.

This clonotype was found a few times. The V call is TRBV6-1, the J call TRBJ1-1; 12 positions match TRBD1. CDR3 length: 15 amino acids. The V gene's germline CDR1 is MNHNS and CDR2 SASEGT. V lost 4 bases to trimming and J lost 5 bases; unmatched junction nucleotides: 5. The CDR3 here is CASSVGQGAGTEAFF. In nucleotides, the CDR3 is TGTGCCAGCAGTGTGGGACAGGGGGCTGGGACTGAAGCTTTCTTT.

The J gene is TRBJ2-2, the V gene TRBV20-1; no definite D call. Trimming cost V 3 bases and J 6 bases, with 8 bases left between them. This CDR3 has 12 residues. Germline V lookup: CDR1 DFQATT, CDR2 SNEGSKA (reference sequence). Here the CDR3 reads CSARPPSGELFF. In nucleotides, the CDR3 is TGCAGTGCTAGGCCGCCTTCCGGGGAGCTGTTTTTT.

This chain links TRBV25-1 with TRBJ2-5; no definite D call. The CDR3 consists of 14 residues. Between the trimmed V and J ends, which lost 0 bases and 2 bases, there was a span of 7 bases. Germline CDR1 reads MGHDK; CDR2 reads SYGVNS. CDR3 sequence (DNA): TGTGCCAGCAGTGAATATGAGGATCAAGAGACCCAGTACTTC. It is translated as CASSEYEDQETQYF.

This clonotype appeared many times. CDR3 protein: CASSLGYYSPLHF. The DNA for the CDR3 is TGTGCCAGCAGCTTAGGTTACTATTCACCCCTCCACTTT. This chain links TRBV7-3 with TRBJ1-6, with D hard to call. This CDR3 has 13 amino acids. V was pared by 2 bases and J by 8 bases, with 7 bases between. Germline CDR1 SGHTA, CDR2 FQGTGA.

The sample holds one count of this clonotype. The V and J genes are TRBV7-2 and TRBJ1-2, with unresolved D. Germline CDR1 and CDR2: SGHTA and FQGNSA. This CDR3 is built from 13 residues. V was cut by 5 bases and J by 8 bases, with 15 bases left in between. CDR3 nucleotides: TGTGCCAGCAGCCCACGGGCCAGAGAGGGCTACACCTTC. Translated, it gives CASSPRAREGYTF.

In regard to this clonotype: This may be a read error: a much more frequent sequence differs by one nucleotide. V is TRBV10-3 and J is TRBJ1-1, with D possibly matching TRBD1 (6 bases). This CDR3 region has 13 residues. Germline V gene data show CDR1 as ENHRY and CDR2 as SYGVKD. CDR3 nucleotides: TGTGCCCTCAGTGTAGGGGGGGGAGCTGAAGCTTTCTTT. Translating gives CALSVGGGAEAFF.

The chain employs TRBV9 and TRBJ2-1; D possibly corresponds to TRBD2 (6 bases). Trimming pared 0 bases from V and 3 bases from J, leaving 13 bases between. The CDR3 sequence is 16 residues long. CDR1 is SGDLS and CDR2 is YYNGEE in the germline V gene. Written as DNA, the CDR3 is TGTGCCAGCAGCGTAGTAGCGGCCCTGATCTACAATGAGCAGTTCTTC. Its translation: CASSVVAALIYNEQFF.

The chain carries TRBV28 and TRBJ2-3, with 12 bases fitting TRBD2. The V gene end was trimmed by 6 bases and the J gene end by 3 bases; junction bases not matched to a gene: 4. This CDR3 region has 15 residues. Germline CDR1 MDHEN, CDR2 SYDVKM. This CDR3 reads CASRTSGRITDTQYF. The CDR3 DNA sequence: TGTGCCAGCAGGACTAGCGGGAGAATAACAGATACGCAGTATTTT.

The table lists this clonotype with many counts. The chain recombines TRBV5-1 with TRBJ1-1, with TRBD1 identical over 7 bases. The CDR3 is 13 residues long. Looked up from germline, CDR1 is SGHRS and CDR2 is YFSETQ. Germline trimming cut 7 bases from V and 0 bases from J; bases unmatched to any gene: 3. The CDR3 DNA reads TGCGCCAGCGGGGACAGCCTGAACACTGAAGCTTTCTTT. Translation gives CASGDSLNTEAFF. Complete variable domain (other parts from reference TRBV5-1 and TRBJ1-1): KAGVTQTPRYLIKTRGQQVTLSCSPISGHRSVSWYQQTPGQGLQFLFEYFSETQRNKGNFPGRFSGRQFSNSRSEMNVSTLELGDSALYLCASGDSLNTEAFFGQGTRLTVV.

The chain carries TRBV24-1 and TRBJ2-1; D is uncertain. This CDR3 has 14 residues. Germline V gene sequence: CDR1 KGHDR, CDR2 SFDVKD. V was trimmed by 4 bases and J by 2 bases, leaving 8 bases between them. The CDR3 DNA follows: TGTGCCACCAGTGACGGAGTCCCCTACAATGAGCAGTTCTTC. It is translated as CATSDGVPYNEQFF.

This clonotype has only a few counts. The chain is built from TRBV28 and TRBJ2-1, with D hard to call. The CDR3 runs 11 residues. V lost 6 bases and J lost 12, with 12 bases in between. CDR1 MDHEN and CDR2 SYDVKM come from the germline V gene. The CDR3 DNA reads TGTGCCAGCAGCAAAAAATGGGCGCAGTTCTTC. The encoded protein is CASSKKWAQFF. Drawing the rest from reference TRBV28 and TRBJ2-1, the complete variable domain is DVKVTQSSRYLVKRTGEKVFLECVQDMDHENMFWYRQDPGLGLRLIYFSYDVKMKEKGDIPEGYSVSREKKERFSLILESASTNQTSMYLCASSKKWAQFFGPGTRLTVL.

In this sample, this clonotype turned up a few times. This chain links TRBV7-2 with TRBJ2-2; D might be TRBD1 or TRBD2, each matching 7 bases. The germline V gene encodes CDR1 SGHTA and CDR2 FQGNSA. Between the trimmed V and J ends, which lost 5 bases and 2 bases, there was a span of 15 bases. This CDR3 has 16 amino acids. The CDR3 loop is CASSMGGTANTGELFF. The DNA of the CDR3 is TGTGCCAGCAGCATGGGGGGGACAGCAAACACCGGGGAGCTGTTTTTT.

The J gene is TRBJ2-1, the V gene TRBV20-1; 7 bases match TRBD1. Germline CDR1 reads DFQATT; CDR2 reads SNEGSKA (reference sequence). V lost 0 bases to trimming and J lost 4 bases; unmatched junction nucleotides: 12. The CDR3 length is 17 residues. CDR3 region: CSARDVWAGGLYNEQFF. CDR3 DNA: TGCAGTGCTAGAGATGTGTGGGCAGGGGGATTGTACAATGAGCAGTTCTTC.

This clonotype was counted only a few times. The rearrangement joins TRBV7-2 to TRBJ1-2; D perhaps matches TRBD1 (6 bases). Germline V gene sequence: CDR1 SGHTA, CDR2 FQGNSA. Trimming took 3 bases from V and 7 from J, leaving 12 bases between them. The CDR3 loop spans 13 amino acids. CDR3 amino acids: CASSFKQGSGYTF. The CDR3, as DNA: TGTGCCAGCAGCTTTAAACAGGGCTCTGGCTACACCTTC.

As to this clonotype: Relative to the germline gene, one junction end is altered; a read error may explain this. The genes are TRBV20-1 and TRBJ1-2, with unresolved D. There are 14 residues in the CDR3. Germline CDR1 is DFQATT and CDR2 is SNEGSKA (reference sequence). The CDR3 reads CSARGRGANYGNTF. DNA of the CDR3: TGCAGTGCTAGAGGGCGGGGAGCTAACTATGGCAACACCTTC.

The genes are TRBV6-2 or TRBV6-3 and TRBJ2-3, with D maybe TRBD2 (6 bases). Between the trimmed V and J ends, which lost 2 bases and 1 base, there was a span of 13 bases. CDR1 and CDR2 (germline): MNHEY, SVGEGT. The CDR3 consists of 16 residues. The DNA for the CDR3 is TGTGCCAGCAGTTACCCCCCGGGGGTTGGCACAGATACGCAGTATTTT. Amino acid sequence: CASSYPPGVGTDTQYF.